These 9 T cell receptor beta chains share one sample of origin, sequenced in a study of beta chain features in type 1 diabetes. Regarding the study as a whole: Among patients with Type 1 diabetes, TCRB CDR3s were moderately but significantly shorter in every one of the four CD4+ subsets.

The antigens for these receptors are not known. Of the isolated RNA, all was reverse transcribed, and so the sequenced material was expressed TCRB transcripts. Assay: immunoSEQ multiplex PCR; the TCRdb copy retains only in-frame clones and omits some. The data contain 200,000 to 250,000 clones, approximately 15% of them singletons. Source material: naive CD4+ T cells from blood. These receptors came from a man aged 30 to 45 with type 1 diabetes.

V is TRBV9 and J is TRBJ1-4; maybe TRBD1 (5 bases). The CDR3 contains 15 residues. V lost 4 bases and J lost 8, with 18 bases in between. Germline V gives CDR1 SGDLS, CDR2 YYNGEE. In DNA form, the CDR3 reads TGTGCCAGCAGCCCAAGTGCGACAGACTTCGAAAAACTGTTTTTT. Its translation: CASSPSATDFEKLFF.

The chain joins TRBV2 to TRBJ1-5; 8 bases fit TRBD1. J gave up 3 bases and V 7 bases, and 8 bases lay outside the gene matches. CDR3 length equals 15 residues. Germline V lookup: CDR1 SNHLY, CDR2 FYNNEI. CDR3 nucleotides: TGTGCCAGCACTCTAGACAGGGGCGACAATCAGCCCCAGCATTTT. Protein product: CASTLDRGDNQPQHF.

This clone has more than one count but fewer than ten. The chain combines TRBV5-1 with TRBJ1-1; the D is unclear. The germline V and J ends were trimmed by 3 bases and 5 bases, with 5 bases remaining between them. CDR1 and CDR2 from the germline V gene are SGHRS and YFSETQ. The CDR3 sequence is 11 residues long. Here the CDR3 DNA reads TGCGCCAGCAGCTCCTTGACTGAAGCTTTCTTT. Amino acid sequence: CASSSLTEAFF. The full variable domain, completed using reference TRBV5-1 and TRBJ1-1, is KAGVTQTPRYLIKTRGQQVTLSCSPISGHRSVSWYQQTPGQGLQFLFEYFSETQRNKGNFPGRFSGRQFSNSRSEMNVSTLELGDSALYLCASSSLTEAFFGQGTRLTVV.

The genes are TRBV19 and TRBJ2-4; a weak D match, TRBD1 (7 bases). Trimming cost V 5 bases and J 11 bases, with 19 bases left between them. The CDR3 totals 14 residues. Germline CDR1 is LNHDA and CDR2 is SQIVND (reference sequence). This chain's CDR3 is CASSHQTGTPFQYF. CDR3 in DNA: TGTGCCAGTAGTCACCAGACAGGGACTCCCTTTCAGTACTTC.

This chain connects TRBV6-1 to TRBJ1-5; possibly TRBD1 for D (5 bases). Germline CDR1 reads MNHNS; CDR2 reads SASEGT. Trimming left V 5 bases short and J 4 bases short, with 9 bases between. This CDR3 spans 13 amino acids. The CDR3 coding sequence is TGTGCCAGCAGTTTTCAGGGTAATCAGCCCCAGCATTTT. This translates into CASSFQGNQPQHF.

This clone appeared a few times. V is TRBV27 and J is TRBJ2-4; 7 bases are a match to TRBD1. The germline CDR1 and CDR2 sequences are MNHEY and SMNVEV (reference sequence). The CDR3 covers 14 residues. Trimming at V came to 1 base and at J to 9 bases, leaving 6 bases not matched to a gene. The CDR3 here is CASSLLADRVIQYF. In DNA, the CDR3 is TGTGCCAGCAGTTTATTGGCCGACAGGGTCATTCAGTACTTC.

The chain has TRBV19 and TRBJ2-7, with D possibly matching TRBD1 (6 bases). The CDR3 is 13 residues long. V was pared by 3 bases and J by 3 bases, with 9 bases between. Germline V gene lookup returns CDR1 LNHDA and CDR2 SQIVND (reference sequence). CDR3 in amino acids: CASSMGTNYEQYF. The CDR3, as DNA: TGTGCCAGTAGTATGGGGACAAACTACGAGCAGTACTTC. The variable domain in full, completed from reference TRBV19 and TRBJ2-7, reads DGGITQSPKYLFRKEGQNVTLSCEQNLNHDAMYWYRQDPGQGLRLIYYSQIVNDFQKGDIAEGYSVSREKKESFPLTVTSAQKNPTAFYLCASSMGTNYEQYFGPGTRLTVT.

This clone showed up just a few times. The chain has TRBV30 and TRBJ1-5; a weak D match, TRBD1 (5 bases). Germline V gene lookup returns CDR1 GTSNPN and CDR2 SVGIG (reference sequence). The CDR3 loop spans 15 amino acids. Trimming removed 0 bases at V and 6 bases at J, with 15 bases between. The CDR3 DNA is TGTGCCTGGAGTGTACGTGGGCAGGGCGGTCAGCCCCAGCATTTT. It is translated as CAWSVRGQGGQPQHF.

V gene TRBV6-5 combines with J gene TRBJ2-1; 10 nucleotides match TRBD2. Unmatched junction bases numbered 8, after V lost 6 bases and J lost 6 bases. The germline CDR1 and CDR2 sequences are MNHEY and SVGAGI. CDR3 length equals 15 residues. CDR3 protein: CASSPLLAGPNEQFF. CDR3 nucleotide sequence: TGTGCCAGCAGCCCCCTACTAGCGGGGCCCAATGAGCAGTTCTTC.